This T cell receptor beta chain was captured by sequencing in a study of cytomegalovirus exposure and HLA in healthy donors (dated by TCRdb to the late 2010s). Broadly, across the study: An earlier analysis of about 530 of the donors reported 276 Gb of sequence data and 90 million to 120 million unique TCR beta sequences obtained from about 200 million T cells. On average, 235,054 unique TCR beta nucleotide sequences were sequenced per donor among more than 350 genotyped donors of the cohort, with 15% to 20% of those sequences being non-productive. Donor age, sex, ethnicity and CMV serostatus were collected together with the repertoire data. Roughly 5 DR-DQ haplotypes were handled as single units for association and clustering, since linkage in the cohort was strong. Genome-wide SNP genotypes for about 65% of the roughly 670 donors were used in a later genetic analysis, which treated that subset as a discovery cohort. To predict cytomegalovirus infection status, the study brought together high-throughput TCR immunosequencing, statistical association of individual TCRs with disease status, and machine learning. The number of donors typed differed by locus, with roughly 620-640 for A, B, C, DRB1 and DQB1, around 520 for DQA1, about 610 for DPA1, and 400 to 490 for DPB1. All discovery cohort repertoires had been generated on a single sequencing platform. The study used immunosequencing to profile the T cell repertoires of hundreds of subjects and linked those repertoires to cytomegalovirus serostatus. To study patterns of TCR occurrence, a later analysis re-analyzed previously published TCR beta repertoires from under 750 donors and added high-resolution HLA genotyping. Of the roughly 400 genotyped donors, over 80% were placed in the genetic ancestry cluster associated with self-reported Caucasian donors. The aim of the study was to test whether cataloging public T cell receptors could identify signatures of past pathogen exposure. An earlier analysis of several hundred of the donors used high-throughput TCR beta sequencing to judge whether each TCR beta V gene segment behaved as functional or pseudogenic. Rather than drawing on any new phenotypic data, the later analysis identified candidate immune exposures from TCR beta sequences and the way those sequences occurred across donors. Both class I and class II loci were covered by HLA typing, at four-digit resolution. In addition to the first cohort of 650 to 800 subjects, a separate validation cohort of 120 different subjects was used. An early release covering 550 to 650 HLA-typed donors comprised 250 to 350 gigabases of sequencing data and tens of millions of unique TCR sequences. On the study overall, not on this receptor specifically: It was suggested by the authors that the approach could potentially be generalized to other disease states and immunological phenotypes. Some IMGT-functional V segments, including TRBV6-2 and TRBV6-3, could not be told apart with the 87-base-pair reads, so those segments were excluded. In an earlier analysis of more than 500 of the donors, most TCR beta V segments appeared in productive rearrangements about 90% or about 30% of the time, broadly matching IMGT annotations. Only TCR beta chains were sequenced in this cohort, and the absence of alpha or paired-chain data limited detectable features. In a later analysis, the rate of TCR association differed among HLA loci, with DRB1 alleles having the most associated TCRs and HLA-C alleles having the fewest. The classifier was reported to diagnose cytomegalovirus status with high specificity and sensitivity in both the original and validation cohorts. In a later genetic analysis, a missense DCLRE1C variant was associated with V-gene and J-gene trimming of TCR beta chains, and the association was replicated in an independent cohort. While some public TCRs were present in many individuals, most TCR sequences turned up only very rarely across donors. The only immune exposure information available for the cohort was CMV serostatus. HLA typing was unavailable for some donors at each locus, so association tests used only the typed subset. A cluster of highly shared sequence variants was judged likely to be a technical artifact of the sequencing pipeline. In the study, approximately 150 TCR beta chains were listed as associated with cytomegalovirus. A few of the identified cytomegalovirus-associated TCR beta chains were confirmed in vitro to be specific for cytomegalovirus antigens. A further reported finding was that TCR beta sequences accurately predicted the HLA-A and HLA-B alleles for most subjects in the first cohort. A later analysis found that most CMV-associated TCR beta chains appeared HLA-restricted, with HLA associations seemingly driven largely by CMV exposure. When HLA alleles, especially DR and DQ, strongly co-occurred, attributing TCR associations to individual alleles was difficult. Over 15 rarely observed V segments, including chromosome 9 orphons, were excluded from the earlier analysis of a few hundred of the donors because counts were too low. At a false discovery rate of 0.05, a later analysis linked under 20,000 TCR beta sequences to specific HLA alleles. Correlated functional status among segregating V segments might reflect linkage disequilibrium, but an unknown experimental factor could not be ruled out. In a later analysis, HLA-associated TCR beta chains were found to be more clonally expanded and to have lower generation probabilities than equally common non-associated chains. A later analysis reported that several top co-occurrence clusters appeared linked to parvovirus B19, influenza, CMV and Epstein-Barr virus. According to a later genetic analysis, donors in an Asian-associated ancestry cluster had fewer N-insertions in productive TCRs than the approximately 670-donor mean. Roughly uniform sequencing depth across donors was assumed in presence/absence analyses, although this assumption may not hold.

A note on this clone: There is no known antigen for this receptor. Base qualities are missing; no much larger clone stands one base away.

The cohort consisted of more than 650 healthy bone marrow donors. Cohort members were all nominally healthy when sampled, although unrecorded immune exposures were likely present. The donor tested CMV seropositive, placing the donor among the roughly 300 seropositive members of the cohort. A peripheral blood sample was provided by each donor, and peripheral blood mononuclear cells were used for TCR beta sequencing. Genomic DNA was extracted from the blood cell samples with the Qiagen DNeasy Blood Extraction Kit. Library generation was performed with the immunoSEQ multiplex PCR assay. For the multiplex PCR, a mixture combining 60 forward primers for TCR Vbeta segments and 13 reverse primers for TCR Jbeta segments was used. The CDR3 region of rearranged TCR beta genes was amplified from genomic DNA with a multiplex PCR assay. The Illumina HiSeq System was used to sequence the amplified TCR beta libraries as 87-base-pair reads. On the authors' methods: Across the roughly 670 repertoires, a later analysis counted 78 million or so unique TCR beta chains, around 11 million of which were shared by at least two donors. Raw reads were error-corrected and collapsed into unique sequences with a nearest-neighbor algorithm that merged closely related sequences to remove PCR and sequencing errors. Alignment of CDR3 sequences to IMGT reference sequences was used to assign V, D and J gene segments. Each retained sequence needed at least a six-nucleotide match to both a V gene segment and a J gene segment. A rearrangement was called productive if the CDR3 had no stop codons and remained in frame with V and J, and every other rearrangement was called non-productive. CDR3 was defined according to IMGT convention as the region running from the second conserved V-encoded cysteine to the conserved J-encoded phenylalanine. The earlier analysis of more than 450 of the donors excluded sequences that lacked an unambiguous match to a single V gene segment. In an earlier analysis of around 590 of the donors, a V segment was called functional when productive rearrangements were above 56.7%, and segregating when the standard deviation between donors exceeded 5%. A statistical classification framework was built for diagnosing cytomegalovirus status from the catalog of TCR beta chain sequences. A later analysis assigned V and J genes by comparing TCR nucleotide sequences with IMGT/GENE-DB human TR gene sequences. The TCRdist pipeline was used in a later analysis to assign CDR3 sequences and most-parsimonious VDJ recombination scenarios. A later analysis defined each TCR beta chain by its CDR3 amino acid sequence plus V-gene family, and excluded reads lacking a unique V-gene family. A later analysis removed several hundred highly shared, low-generation-probability nucleotide sequences to deal with suspected cross-contamination and a sequencing artifact. In a later analysis, a clonal expansion index for each public chain was calculated from normalized within-repertoire ranks of inferred template counts. In a later analysis, generation probabilities were computed with a VDJ recombination model fitted to out-of-frame rearrangements, and the resulting probabilities were checked against IGoR. In a later analysis, hypergeometric tests were used to score TCR-TCR, TCR-HLA and TCR-CMV co-occurrence, with a repertoire-size bias correction applied to TCR pairs. In a later analysis, false discovery rates were estimated by permuting HLA or CMV assignments 20 times. A later analysis grouped co-occurring TCRs with DBSCAN, adding TCRdist sequence similarity when clustering within HLA-allele-positive subsets. For co-occurrence clustering, repertoires with fewer than 30,000 or more than 120,000 public chains were excluded, along with a handful of repertoires with anomalous nucleotide sharing. Imported from immuneACCESS, the table was reduced by TCRdb to in-frame sequences with V and J called. These copies leave out some clones; in studies compared against another copy, an unresolved V gene accounts for under half, and the cause of the remainder is not known. V, J and clone size reflect that table, while D and trimming were determined from the DNA. This sample holds over 90,000 clones; 60% to 85% were observed only once. Of the sample, 4% falls within the top ten clones.

From cysteine to phenylalanine, the CDR3 is 14 amino acids long. Of all the DNA, just the CDR3 is kept, 42 bases in frame from base 1. V drops 2 bases and J drops 14 bases, leaving 19 bases in between. CDR1 and CDR2 are read off the germline V gene as MDHEN and SYDVKM. The rearranged segments are TRBV28 and TRBJ2-1, and TRBD2 may be the D gene, going by 5 matching bases. The TCR originated in a man aged 50 to 60 in good health and CMV-seropositive. Material for sequencing was PBMCs. The CDR3 sequence is CASSLKGSRTGKFF. The nucleotides read TGTGCCAGCAGTTTAAAGGGAAGCAGGACGGGGAAGTTCTTC.